These 29 T cell receptor beta chains came from one sample sequenced in a study of blood T cell repertoires in COVID-19. The method was immunoSEQ multiplex PCR; TCRdb's version includes in-frame clones alone and lacks a portion of them. The table records more than 200,000 clones, 83% of them present only once. The sequenced material came from peripheral blood. Source of these receptors: a middle-aged woman with active or convalescent COVID-19.

The chain carries TRBV5-1 and TRBJ1-1; 7 bases are shared with TRBD1. Germline CDR1 is SGHRS and CDR2 is YFSETQ. The CDR3 sequence is 13 residues long. The J segment lost 5 bases and the V segment lost 5 bases, leaving 6 bases of the junction unmatched. The CDR3 region is CASRTGWETEAFF. The CDR3 bases are TGCGCCAGCAGGACAGGGTGGGAGACTGAAGCTTTCTTT. Using reference TRBV5-1 and TRBJ1-1 for the parts outside the CDR3, the full variable domain is KAGVTQTPRYLIKTRGQQVTLSCSPISGHRSVSWYQQTPGQGLQFLFEYFSETQRNKGNFPGRFSGRQFSNSRSEMNVSTLELGDSALYLCASRTGWETEAFFGQGTRLTVV.

This rearrangement joins TRBV24-1 to TRBJ1-2; possible D gene TRBD1, 6 bases. CDR3 length: 16 amino acids. CDR1 and CDR2 from the germline V gene are KGHDR and SFDVKD. The germline V and J ends were trimmed by 3 bases and 5 bases, with 18 bases remaining between them. CDR3 DNA sequence: TGTGCCACCAGTGATCCTGCCGCGGGGGCAGGATATGGCTACACCTTC. Translating gives CATSDPAAGAGYGYTF.

This clone was detected once. The chain has TRBV18 and TRBJ1-2; TRBD1 matches at 11 bases. The CDR3 loop spans 17 amino acids. CDR1 is KGHSH, CDR2 LQKENI, per germline. The ends lost 2 bases at V and 3 bases at J; junction bases unmatched: 8. CDR3 in DNA: TGTGCCAGCTCACCAGGCCTTTCGGACAGGGGGCACTATGGCTACACCTTC. This encodes CASSPGLSDRGHYGYTF.

The genes are TRBV19 and TRBJ1-1; 8 nucleotides line up with TRBD1. The CDR3 extends over 14 amino acids. The J segment lost 1 base and the V segment lost 5 bases, leaving 3 bases of the junction unmatched. CDR1 and CDR2 (germline): LNHDA, SQIVND (reference sequence). CDR3 coding DNA: TGTGCCAGTAGTCAGGGGGCGCAGAACACTGAAGCTTTCTTT. Its protein product is CASSQGAQNTEAFF. Looking up the rest from reference TRBV19 and TRBJ1-1 gives the full variable domain: DGGITQSPKYLFRKEGQNVTLSCEQNLNHDAMYWYRQDPGQGLRLIYYSQIVNDFQKGDIAEGYSVSREKKESFPLTVTSAQKNPTAFYLCASSQGAQNTEAFFGQGTRLTVV.

CDR3 loop: CASSSAGQDYGYTF. The CDR3 DNA is TGTGCCAGCAGTTCCGCGGGACAGGACTATGGCTACACCTTC. This chain links TRBV6-5 with TRBJ1-2, with 8 bases aligning to TRBD1. Germline loops: CDR1 MNHEY, CDR2 SVGAGI. This CDR3 contains 14 residues. After removal of 4 bases from V and 3 bases from J, the junction contained 4 bases not matched to a gene.

This clone showed up just a few times. This chain joins TRBV3-1 (or the pseudogene TRBV3-2) and TRBJ1-5; D not certain. Trimming took 4 bases from V and 7 from J, leaving 11 bases between them. The CDR3 loop spans 13 amino acids. CDR1 LGHDT and CDR2 YNNKEL come from the germline V gene (reference sequence). CDR3 loop: CASSPGGGQPQHF. The CDR3 DNA reads TGTGCCAGCAGCCCCGGTGGAGGACAGCCCCAGCATTTT.

This chain joins TRBV6-2 or TRBV6-3 and TRBJ2-5; D not certain. V lost 5 bases to trimming and J lost 1 base, with 11 bases between them. The CDR3 runs to 14 residues. Germline lookup yields CDR1 MNHEY and CDR2 SVGEGT. The CDR3 DNA is TGTGCCAGCAGTCCCTCCCGGGTCCAAGAGACCCAGTACTTC. Translated: CASSPSRVQETQYF.

This rearrangement joins TRBV9 to TRBJ2-1; 15 bases map to TRBD2. The CDR3 has 16 residues. J was trimmed by 3 bases and V by 5 bases; bases with no gene match: 3. Per germline, CDR1 SGDLS and CDR2 YYNGEE. For the CDR3, the DNA is TGTGCCAGCAGTCGGACTAGCGGGAGGGTCTACAATGAGCAGTTCTTC. Protein sequence: CASSRTSGRVYNEQFF.

The chain combines TRBV21-1 with TRBJ1-5. TRBV21-1 is marked as a pseudogene. The CDR3 runs to 16 residues. The CDR3 nucleotides read TGTGCCAGCAGCAAAGATGGGACTATTAGCAATCAGCCCCAGCATTTT. Encoded protein: CASSKDGTISNQPQHF.

A few counts support this clone. The chain couples TRBV7-2 to TRBJ2-1, with a tentative D call TRBD2 (6 bases). Germline assignment: CDR1 SGHTA and CDR2 FQGNSA. This CDR3 spans 17 amino acids. V lost 5 bases to trimming and J lost 2 bases, with 19 bases between them. CDR3 in amino acids: CASSASGGAVTYNEQFF. The CDR3 DNA sequence: TGTGCCAGCAGCGCCTCCGGCGGGGCGGTCACCTACAATGAGCAGTTCTTC.

The V call is TRBV30, the J call TRBJ1-2, with D possibly matching TRBD1 (6 bases). The ends were cut back, 1 base at V and 7 bases at J, with 19 bases in the middle. This CDR3 has 15 amino acids. Germline loops: CDR1 GTSNPN, CDR2 SVGIG (reference sequence). The CDR3 protein is CAWSARDTRVFGYTF. The CDR3 region has the DNA TGTGCCTGGAGTGCTCGGGACACCAGGGTATTTGGCTACACCTTC.

J is TRBJ2-1 and V is TRBV28, with a possible D match to TRBD2 (5 bases). This CDR3 has 19 amino acids. Germline V gives CDR1 MDHEN, CDR2 SYDVKM. V dropped 2 bases and J dropped 1 base, with 21 bases sitting between them. This chain's CDR3 is CASSLPTGLFGGSYNEQFF. The CDR3, as DNA: TGTGCCAGCAGTTTACCGACCGGACTGTTTGGCGGGTCCTACAATGAGCAGTTCTTC.

The CDR3 DNA reads as TGTGCCAGCAGCTTGGACCTCCTGACAGGGGGCGCTGGCTACACCTTC. Amino acid sequence: CASSLDLLTGGAGYTF. The V gene is TRBV5-4, the J gene TRBJ1-2; 10 nucleotides match TRBD1. The junction had 9 bases not matched to a gene; V was cut back by 0 bases and J by 7 bases. Germline loops: CDR1 SGHNT, CDR2 YYREEE (reference sequence). This CDR3 spans 16 amino acids. Combining the CDR3 with reference TRBV5-4 and TRBJ1-2 gives the whole variable domain ETGVTQSPTHLIKTRGQQVTLRCSSQSGHNTVSWYQQALGQGPQFIFQYYREEENGRGNFPPRFSGLQFPNYSSELNVNALELDDSALYLCASSLDLLTGGAGYTFGSGTRLTVV.

The chain combines TRBV7-8 with TRBJ1-6; 7 positions agree with TRBD1. Losses at the gene ends were 1 base for V and 9 bases for J; bases not matched to a gene: 9. Germline-derived CDR1 and CDR2 are SGHVS and FQNEAQ. The CDR3 consists of 16 residues. CDR3 sequence: CASSLDRQGMGSPLHF. The CDR3, as DNA: TGTGCCAGCAGCTTAGACCGACAGGGCATGGGTTCACCCCTCCACTTT.

This CDR3 is CASSIGQLSSGNTIYF. In DNA form, the CDR3 reads TGTGCCAGTAGTATAGGACAACTTAGCTCTGGAAACACCATATATTTT. This chain links TRBV19 with TRBJ1-3, with D hard to call. CDR1 and CDR2 from the germline V gene are LNHDA and SQIVND (reference sequence). There are 16 residues in the CDR3. V lost 1 base and J 0 bases, leaving 10 bases between the germline ends.

The V and J genes are TRBV7-9 and TRBJ2-7, with 7 bases lining up with TRBD1. Trimming at V came to 3 bases and at J to 3 bases, leaving 8 bases not matched to a gene. The CDR3 loop spans 15 amino acids. Germline V gives CDR1 SEHNR, CDR2 FQNEAQ (reference sequence). In DNA, the CDR3 is TGTGCCAGCAGCTTGACAGGGTCCCTCGGCTACGAGCAGTACTTC. Its translation is CASSLTGSLGYEQYF.

The chain recombines TRBV30 with TRBJ2-1; 14 nucleotides agree with TRBD2. The J segment lost 9 bases and the V segment lost 0 bases, leaving 4 bases of the junction unmatched. Germline lookup yields CDR1 GTSNPN and CDR2 SVGIG (reference sequence). The CDR3 sequence is 15 residues long. The CDR3 DNA reads as TGTGCCTGGAGTGTGGGGGGACTAGCGGGAGTTGAGCAGTTCTTC. It is translated as CAWSVGGLAGVEQFF.

Here the CDR3 reads CASSQIPGGRAEAFF. The CDR3 DNA reads as TGCGCCAGCAGCCAAATCCCGGGAGGACGGGCTGAAGCTTTCTTT. The chain employs TRBV4-3 and TRBJ1-1; D is uncertain. The CDR3 extends over 15 amino acids. Deletions cut 2 bases from V and 6 bases from J, with 16 bases between. CDR1 is LGHNA, CDR2 YSLEER, per germline.

V usage is TRBV6-5 and J usage is TRBJ1-6; 7 bases are a match to TRBD1. The CDR3 covers 14 residues. J was trimmed by 11 bases and V by 8 bases; bases with no gene match: 12. Germline V gene sequence: CDR1 MNHEY, CDR2 SVGAGI. The CDR3 nucleotides read TGTGCCAGCGGGACCCGGGACAGCGAAACACCCCTCCACTTT. This gives the protein CASGTRDSETPLHF.

The chain employs TRBV28 and TRBJ2-1, with TRBD1 matching over 7 bases. The CDR3 length is 14 residues. From germline, CDR1 is MDHEN and CDR2 SYDVKM. The V and J ends lost 6 bases and 4 bases, in that order; junction bases with no gene match: 6. The chain's CDR3 is CASRSQQGYNEQFF. The CDR3 DNA is TGTGCCAGCAGGTCACAACAGGGGTACAATGAGCAGTTCTTC.

This clone has only one observation. The chain has TRBV28 and TRBJ2-1, with 9 bases that match TRBD1. This CDR3 spans 14 amino acids. Germline values: CDR1 MDHEN, CDR2 SYDVKM. J lost 7 bases, V lost 7 bases, and 8 bases had no gene match. DNA of the CDR3: TGTGCCAGCAAAACAGGGGGCGTAAGGAATGAGCAGTTCTTC. Translated, it gives CASKTGGVRNEQFF.

CDR3 nucleotide sequence: TGTGCCAGCAGCCAAGGGACAGGGGTTATCTATGGCTACACCTTC. Protein: CASSQGTGVIYGYTF. The chain combines TRBV14 with TRBJ1-2, with 9 bases lining up with TRBD1. The junction had 4 bases not matched to a gene; V was cut back by 1 base and J by 4 bases. The CDR3 is 15 residues long. Germline CDR1 and CDR2: SGHDN and FVKESK.

The gene calls are TRBV9 and TRBJ2-1; TRBD1 might be the D (5 bases). Trimming removed 0 bases from V and 4 bases from J, with 14 bases in between. Germline V lookup: CDR1 SGDLS, CDR2 YYNGEE. This CDR3 contains 16 residues. The CDR3 reads CASSVAGLGKYNEQFF. As DNA, the CDR3 is TGTGCCAGCAGCGTAGCAGGGTTAGGGAAATACAATGAGCAGTTCTTC.

The chain carries TRBV11-2 and TRBJ2-1; possible D gene TRBD2, 5 bases. The ends were cut back, 5 bases at V and 4 bases at J, with 21 bases in the middle. The CDR3 spans 17 residues. Germline CDR1 reads SGHAT; CDR2 reads FQNNGV. The CDR3 here is CASSPLSVRGIYNEQFF. The CDR3, as DNA: TGTGCCAGCAGCCCGCTCTCGGTCCGAGGGATTTACAATGAGCAGTTCTTC. Full variable domain (outside the CDR3, taken from reference TRBV11-2 and TRBJ2-1): EAGVAQSPRYKIIEKRQSVAFWCNPISGHATLYWYQQILGQGPKLLIQFQNNGVVDDSQLPKDRFSAERLKGVDSTLKIQPAKLEDSAVYLCASSPLSVRGIYNEQFFGPGTRLTVL.

Only a few counts were recorded for this clone. V and J are TRBV18 and TRBJ2-3; 11 nucleotides line up with TRBD2. V shed 3 bases and J 5 bases; nucleotides not matched to a gene: 7. This CDR3 has 16 residues. Germline V gene lookup returns CDR1 KGHSH and CDR2 LQKENI. The CDR3 DNA is TGTGCCAGCTCACCCTTTCTAGCGGGGGGAAGAGATACGCAGTATTTT. This codes for CASSPFLAGGRDTQYF.

This clone was recorded only once. The chain carries TRBV10-3 and TRBJ1-5; D not certain. Trimming pared 3 bases from V and 7 bases from J, leaving 7 bases between. The V gene's germline CDR1 is ENHRY and CDR2 SYGVKD. This CDR3 is built from 12 residues. The CDR3 here is CAISEFVQPQHF. CDR3 DNA sequence: TGTGCCATCAGTGAATTTGTACAGCCCCAGCATTTT.

CDR3 protein: CASSIFGDNEQFF. CDR3 bases: TGTGCCAGTAGTATATTCGGGGACAATGAGCAGTTCTTC. The chain couples TRBV19 to TRBJ2-1; possibly TRBD2 for D (5 bases). This CDR3 has 13 residues. The ends were cut back, 2 bases at V and 5 bases at J, with 7 bases in the middle. CDR1 is LNHDA, CDR2 SQIVND, per germline (reference sequence).

This clone was detected only once. This chain links TRBV6-1 with TRBJ2-7; 9 nucleotides agree with TRBD1. The CDR3 sequence is 15 residues long. V was pared by 7 bases and J by 3 bases, with 10 bases of the junction left unmatched. The V gene's germline CDR1 is MNHNS and CDR2 SASEGT. The CDR3 spells CASTHGGTGFYEQYF. CDR3 sequence (DNA): TGTGCCAGCACCCACGGAGGGACAGGGTTCTACGAGCAGTACTTC.

The chain links TRBV7-9 to TRBJ2-1; D is possibly TRBD2 (5 bases). This CDR3 is 12 amino acids long. Germline V gives CDR1 SEHNR, CDR2 FQNEAQ (reference sequence). Trimming removed 3 bases at V and 5 bases at J, with 5 bases between. The DNA of the CDR3 is TGTGCCAGCAGCTTCGGGAACAATGAGCAGTTCTTC. Amino acid sequence: CASSFGNNEQFF.